This T cell receptor (beta chain) was identified during a study of regulatory T cells in long-lasting Graves disease. Study-wide results and limits: Having few samples may have compromised the accuracy.

CDR3 regions were amplified by Arm-PCR using iRepertoire HTBI primers to build TCR beta libraries. TCRdb called the multiplex PCR reads again in MiXCR, with one record for every CDR3 protein. Of roughly 410,000 distinct CDR3 sequences in the sample, around 16% were seen once. The CDR3 consists of 15 residues. The germline V gene has CDR1 SNHLY and CDR2 FYNNEI. V dropped 7 bases and J dropped 6 bases, with 19 bases sitting between them. The table lists this clonotype with many counts. The antigen remains unidentified. The time point is: newly diagnosed GD, antithyroid drugs for less than 3 months. Isolated PBMC RNA provided the starting material for the TCR library. This sample was shared with a second study, whose subject was T cells in Graves' hyperthyroidism and ophthalmopathy. As that study records: Patients were aged 18 to 65, had disease duration under 2 months, and had newly diagnosed hyperthyroidism. During a first-round RT-PCR of the TCR CDR3, the HTBI primer set was used. Researchers report that a 13 V-J model separated ophthalmopathy from stable hyperthyroidism.

J is TRBJ2-1 and V is TRBV2; possibly TRBD1 for D (6 bases). This sequence originates from a woman in her forties with Graves disease. The sample here was peripheral blood mononuclear cells (PBMCs), taken at new diagnosis, from a patient treated with antithyroid drugs. CDR3 sequence: CASKRAGDSLNEQFF. The CDR3 DNA sequence: TGTGCCAGCAAGAGGGCAGGGGATTCTCTCAATGAGCAGTTCTTC. Full variable domain (outside the CDR3, taken from reference TRBV2 and TRBJ2-1): EPEVTQTPSHQVTQMGQEVILRCVPISNHLYFYWYRQILGQKVEFLVSFYNNEISEKSEIFDDQFSVERPDGSNFTLKIRSTKLEDSAMYFCASKRAGDSLNEQFFGPGTRLTVL.